The clone carrying this TCR beta chain was seen a few times. Its antigen remains unknown. Primed by a sample-barcoded 5' primer and a J-beta primer mix, a second PCR proceeded for about 6 to 11 cycles. Each CDR3 protein gets one entry after TCRdb re-called the 5' RACE reads with MiXCR. Among 600,000 or so distinct CDR3 sequences, under 25% were seen once, and the ten largest hold around 3.4%. The data originate from a study of blood T cells in healthy people across ages. Findings and limits, study-wide: More naive CD4+ cells and higher diversity were found in long-lived than in aged donors. The study could not conclusively compare naive and antigen-experienced cells, given its unsorted PBMCs. Donor CMV status, an unknown factor, possibly confounded changes in expanded clonotypes.

V gave up 6 bases and J gave up 3 bases, with 12 bases separating them. The CDR3 extends over 15 amino acids. Germline CDR1 and CDR2: MNHEY and SVGAGI. The sequence came from a man aged 65 to 79 in good health. The rearrangement links TRBV6-5 to TRBJ2-6; possibly TRBD1 for D (5 bases). Sequenced input: blood. The DNA for the CDR3 is TGTGCCAGCAGCGGCAGGGTGGTTGGGGCCAACGTCCTGACTTTC. Its protein product is CASSGRVVGANVLTF.